Described below is a single T cell receptor beta chain sequence and its context. Its antigen is as yet unknown. This sample was taken from a study of CD8 T cells in ankylosing spondylitis. The study's findings and limits: Existing reports had already noted some motif variants in reactive arthritis synovial fluid and blood. Typical of ankylosing spondylitis blood, it appeared, was a TCR beta motif of eight highly homologous variants. As for the disease-linked clones, they showed a CD8+ phenotype and occurred at relatively low frequencies in peripheral blood. Matched synovial fluid from ankylosing spondylitis patients was reported to be enriched for disease-linked clones.

This CDR3 is built from 15 residues. Germline V gives CDR1 SGHTA, CDR2 FQGNSA. V lost 0 bases and J 6 bases, leaving 12 bases between the germline ends. Making the TCR beta libraries involved quantitative 5'-RACE with molecular barcodes. TCRdb used MiXCR to reprocess the 5' RACE reads, holding one entry per CDR3 protein. The repertoire holds hundreds of thousands of distinct CDR3 sequences, with 12% as singletons. The chain has TRBV7-2 and TRBJ1-5; a weak D match, TRBD1 (6 bases). The sequence derives from a male donor with ankylosing spondylitis. The sample consisted of blood, either unsorted or a sorted T cell fraction (not recorded which). In DNA form, the CDR3 reads TGTGCCAGCAGCTTAGCCTGGGGGCGCAGTCAGCCCCAGCATTTT. Translation gives CASSLAWGRSQPQHF.